Below are 10 T cell receptor beta chains sequenced from a single sample in a study of T cells in Graves' hyperthyroidism and ophthalmopathy. Authors of the study amplified TCR beta CDR3 regions from RNA transcripts. First-round RT-PCR of the TCR CDR3 relied on the HTBI primer set. TCRdb processed the multiplex PCR reads anew with MiXCR; each CDR3 protein has one entry. The sample lists approximately 380,000 distinct CDR3 sequences, approximately 17% occurring once. The sequencing input was blood. The receptors derive from a man aged 18 to 35 with Graves' ophthalmopathy.

This clonotype was picked up many times. CDR3 loop: CASSADRTITAEQYF. In DNA, the CDR3 is TGTGCCAGCAGTGCAGACAGAACAATCACTGCCGAGCAGTACTTC. The chain is built from TRBV2 and TRBJ2-7; possibly TRBD1 for D (5 bases). Trimming took 4 bases from V and 6 from J, leaving 19 bases between them. This CDR3 region has 15 residues. CDR1 and CDR2 from the germline V gene are SNHLY and FYNNEI.

The sample holds many counts of this clonotype. The chain has TRBV11-2 and TRBJ2-5; 7 nucleotides agree with TRBD2. The CDR3 is 17 residues long. Germline CDR1 and CDR2: SGHAT and FQNNGV. J gave up 2 bases and V 5 bases, and 14 bases lay outside the gene matches. CDR3 nucleotide sequence: TGTGCCAGCAGCGGGGTAGTGGGGGGGGTGCATCAAGAGACCCAGTACTTC. This gives the protein CASSGVVGGVHQETQYF.

This rearrangement joins TRBV20-1 to TRBJ2-3; the D is unclear. The V gene lost 0 bases and the J gene lost 0 bases, with 7 bases spanning the gap. This CDR3 is built from 14 residues. CDR1 DFQATT and CDR2 SNEGSKA come from the germline V gene (reference sequence). CDR3 coding DNA: TGCAGTGCTAGAGATTCGGTTAGCACAGATACGCAGTATTTT. Its translation is CSARDSVSTDTQYF.

This clonotype has just a few counts. The rearrangement joins TRBV18 to TRBJ2-3, with 8 positions matching TRBD1. V lost 3 bases, J lost 3 bases, and 5 bases stayed unmatched. Per the germline V gene, CDR1 is KGHSH and CDR2 is LQKENI. This CDR3 comprises 15 residues. The CDR3 protein is CASSPDRGQTDTQYF. CDR3 nucleotide sequence: TGTGCCAGCTCACCCGACAGGGGTCAGACAGATACGCAGTATTTT.

This clonotype was observed a handful of times. The chain couples TRBV4-1 to TRBJ1-4, with D perhaps TRBD1 (6 bases). There are 15 residues in the CDR3. The germline V gene has CDR1 MGHRA and CDR2 YSYEKL. Deletions cut 4 bases from V and 8 bases from J, with 17 bases between. CDR3 sequence reads: CASSPLTDGGEKLFF. The CDR3 DNA sequence: TGCGCCAGCAGCCCCCTTACGGACGGGGGCGAAAAACTGTTTTTT.

The chain has TRBV19 and TRBJ1-5; the D gene is possibly TRBD1 (5 bases). The germline V gene encodes CDR1 LNHDA and CDR2 SQIVND (reference sequence). This CDR3 comprises 12 residues. The V gene lost 9 bases and the J gene lost 5 bases, with 11 bases spanning the gap. This chain's CDR3 is CASHMGDQPQHF. The CDR3 coding sequence is TGTGCCAGCCATATGGGGGATCAGCCCCAGCATTTT.

The V gene is TRBV7-2, the J gene TRBJ2-3; 10 nucleotides line up with TRBD2. The CDR3 is made up of 15 amino acids. The V and J ends lost 5 bases and 6 bases, in that order; junction bases with no gene match: 8. Germline assignment: CDR1 SGHTA and CDR2 FQGNSA. The CDR3 spells CASSRSLAGRDTQYF. In DNA, the CDR3 is TGTGCCAGCAGCCGCTCACTAGCGGGGCGTGATACGCAGTATTTT.

Turning to this clonotype: A much larger clone sits a single nucleotide away, making a read error possible. The chain uses TRBV5-8 and TRBJ2-7; perhaps D is TRBD1 or TRBD2 (5 bases each). Trimming cost V 3 bases and J 3 bases, with 7 bases left between them. Germline V CDR1 and CDR2: SGHTS, YDEGEE. The length of the CDR3 is 12 residues. CDR3 in amino acids: CASSWDDYEQYF. The CDR3 DNA is TGTGCCAGCAGCTGGGACGACTACGAGCAGTACTTC. The full variable domain, its missing parts supplied by reference TRBV5-8 and TRBJ2-7, is EAGVTQSPTHLIKTRGQQATLRCSPISGHTSVYWYQQALGLGLQFLLWYDEGEERNRGNFPPRFSGRQFPNYSSELNVNALELEDSALYLCASSWDDYEQYFGPGTRLTVT.

This clonotype was observed many times. The rearrangement links TRBV9 to TRBJ2-5; tentatively, D is TRBD1 (5 bases). In germline, CDR1 is SGDLS, CDR2 YYNGEE. V dropped 4 bases and J dropped 1 base, with 14 bases sitting between them. The CDR3 consists of 15 residues. The CDR3: CASSTLDTAQETQYF. Here the CDR3 DNA reads TGTGCCAGCAGCACCCTGGACACGGCCCAAGAGACCCAGTACTTC.

The table lists this clonotype with a few counts. CDR3 loop: CASSVGLALMGETQYF. The CDR3 coding sequence is TGTGCCAGCAGCGTAGGATTGGCCCTCATGGGGGAGACCCAGTACTTC. The rearrangement uses TRBV9 and TRBJ2-5, with D hard to call. CDR3 length: 16 amino acids. From germline, CDR1 is SGDLS and CDR2 YYNGEE. V lost 0 bases and J 5 bases, leaving 17 bases between the germline ends.